The 18 T cell receptor beta chains below all came from one sample that was sequenced in a study of STAT5B mutations in CD4+ large granular lymphocyte leukemia. Sequencing was performed with immunoSEQ multiplex PCR; in TCRdb, only in-frame clones are kept and a portion is missing. The sample has 31,000 or so clones, 75% to 85% seen once. The sequencing sample was made of CD4+ T cells from blood buffy coats. Source of these receptors: a human donor in good health.

The chain links TRBV7-2 to TRBJ1-1, with no clear D. There are 14 residues in the CDR3. Germline CDR1 SGHTA, CDR2 FQGNSA. The ends were cut back, 5 bases at V and 1 base at J, with 11 bases in the middle. The CDR3 loop is CASSPHSANTEAFF. In DNA, the CDR3 is TGTGCCAGCAGCCCCCACTCAGCGAACACTGAAGCTTTCTTT.

This chain links TRBV13 with TRBJ2-5; 11 bases align to TRBD2. The V gene's germline CDR1 is PRHDT and CDR2 FYEKMQ (reference sequence). Trimming cost V 5 bases and J 2 bases; bases outside gene matches: 7. CDR3 length: 16 residues. The CDR3 DNA is TGTGCCAGCAGCCCCGCACTAGCGGGGGTTCAAGAGACCCAGTACTTC. Translating it yields CASSPALAGVQETQYF.

The gene calls are TRBV18 and TRBJ2-2; D is uncertain. V lost 3 bases to trimming and J lost 5 bases, with 4 bases between them. This CDR3 contains 12 residues. Germline CDR1 is KGHSH and CDR2 is LQKENI. The CDR3 protein is CASSPRTGELFF. The CDR3 DNA reads TGTGCCAGCTCACCTCGAACCGGGGAGCTGTTTTTT.

This chain connects TRBV10-2 to TRBJ1-4; D not certain. CDR3 length: 15 residues. CDR1 is WSHSY and CDR2 is SAAADI in the germline V gene. The ends were cut back, 3 bases at V and 5 bases at J, with 13 bases in the middle. The CDR3 protein is CASSDPGISNEKLFF. The CDR3 region has the DNA TGCGCCAGCAGTGATCCCGGGATTTCAAATGAAAAACTGTTTTTT.

The rearrangement uses TRBV27 and TRBJ2-7; no clear D gene. V lost 10 bases to trimming and J lost 4 bases, with 11 bases between them. This CDR3 has 11 amino acids. CDR1 MNHEY and CDR2 SMNVEV come from the germline V gene (reference sequence). The CDR3 region is CATGRGYEQYF. CDR3 bases: TGTGCCACCGGTCGAGGATACGAGCAGTACTTC.

The V and J genes are TRBV19 and TRBJ1-1; TRBD1 might be the D (5 bases). V shed 0 bases and J shed 4 bases, with 6 bases lying between them. The CDR3 covers 13 residues. Per germline, CDR1 LNHDA and CDR2 SQIVND (reference sequence). The CDR3 loop reads CASSIDQGTEAFF. Here the CDR3 DNA reads TGTGCCAGTAGTATAGATCAGGGCACTGAAGCTTTCTTT.

This clone was picked up a small number of times. V and J are TRBV19 and TRBJ1-1, with no clear D. Per germline, CDR1 LNHDA and CDR2 SQIVND (reference sequence). Trimming stripped 7 bases from V and 3 bases from J, with 15 bases between. This CDR3 comprises 14 residues. The CDR3 DNA reads as TGTGCCAGTAATAGAGTGTTGGGCGACACTGAAGCTTTCTTT. Translating gives CASNRVLGDTEAFF.

This clone was picked up a small number of times. CDR3 nucleotide sequence: TGCGCCAGCAGTGATGGGGTAGTCGGGGGAAATGAGCAGTTCTTC. Its translation: CASSDGVVGGNEQFF. The chain uses TRBV10-1 and TRBJ2-1; tentatively, D is TRBD2 (6 bases). The V end lost 3 bases, the J end lost 7 bases, and 16 bases lay between the germline ends. From germline, CDR1 is WNHNN and CDR2 SYGVQD (reference sequence). This CDR3 region has 15 residues.

This chain joins TRBV18 and TRBJ2-4, with a possible D match to TRBD2 (5 bases). The CDR3 is 14 residues long. Trimming removed 0 bases at V and 4 bases at J, with 7 bases between. Germline V CDR1 and CDR2: KGHSH, LQKENI. CDR3 amino acids: CASSPPSGKNIQYF. Written as DNA, the CDR3 is TGTGCCAGCTCACCACCGTCGGGGAAAAACATTCAGTACTTC.

The genes are TRBV4-3 and TRBJ2-7; D remains ambiguous. Germline V CDR1 and CDR2: LGHNA, YSLEER. The CDR3 consists of 14 residues. Trimming removed 1 base from V and 2 bases from J, with 9 bases in between. The CDR3 nucleotides are TGCGCCAGCAGCCAAGTTACGGGCCCCTACGAGCAGTACTTC. Its protein product is CASSQVTGPYEQYF.

There are a few counts of this clone. The CDR3 DNA reads TGTGCCAGCAGCTTGATTAGGACCATGAACACTGAAGCTTTCTTT. It yields the protein CASSLIRTMNTEAFF. The J gene is TRBJ1-1, the V gene TRBV5-6; unclear D gene. Trimming shortened V by 1 base and J by 0 bases, and 10 bases separated the two germline ends. Germline V lookup: CDR1 SGHDT, CDR2 YYEEEE. This CDR3 is built from 15 residues.

The rearrangement uses TRBV19 and TRBJ2-7; TRBD1 might be the D (7 bases). Germline V lookup: CDR1 LNHDA, CDR2 SQIVND (reference sequence). With 5 bases removed from V and 7 bases from J, the gap between germline ends came to 15 bases. The CDR3 consists of 13 residues. The CDR3 sequence is CASSGWSGGEQYF. DNA for the CDR3: TGTGCCAGTAGTGGTTGGTCAGGGGGGGAGCAGTACTTC.

The V and J genes are TRBV30 and TRBJ1-4; D is perhaps TRBD1 (5 bases). The germline CDR1 and CDR2 sequences are GTSNPN and SVGIG (reference sequence). The V end lost 3 bases, the J end lost 7 bases, and 12 bases lay between the germline ends. This CDR3 contains 13 residues. Written as DNA, the CDR3 is TGTGCCTGGAGCGTGGGGGACGGTGAAAAACTGTTTTTT. It is translated as CAWSVGDGEKLFF.

This sequence joins TRBV4-3 and TRBJ2-7; D is undetermined. Germline V gene sequence: CDR1 LGHNA, CDR2 YSLEER. Trimming left V 1 base short and J 3 bases short, with 13 bases between. This CDR3 spans 15 amino acids. CDR3: CASSQVVAPLYEQYF. The DNA for the CDR3 is TGCGCCAGCAGCCAAGTGGTCGCACCACTCTACGAGCAGTACTTC.

This chain uses TRBV18 with TRBJ1-5; D ambiguous. V lost 0 bases, J lost 3 bases, and 12 bases lay in between. Per the germline V gene, CDR1 is KGHSH and CDR2 is LQKENI. This CDR3 is built from 16 residues. CDR3 in amino acids: CASSPPEGGYNQPQHF. CDR3 coding DNA: TGTGCCAGCTCACCACCGGAGGGCGGCTACAATCAGCCCCAGCATTTT.

This clone was detected only once. The chain links TRBV15 to TRBJ2-5; 7 bases line up with TRBD2. Unmatched junction bases numbered 10, after V lost 1 base and J lost 5 bases. The CDR3 contains 16 residues. Germline V gives CDR1 LNHNV, CDR2 YYDKDF (reference sequence). In nucleotides, the CDR3 is TGTGCCACCAGCAGAGTTTCGGGGGGTATGCAGGAGACCCAGTACTTC. It is translated as CATSRVSGGMQETQYF.

This clone was counted a single time. The chain joins TRBV7-8 to TRBJ1-6, with TRBD1 matching over 10 bases. CDR1 is SGHVS, CDR2 FQNEAQ, per germline. The J segment lost 6 bases and the V segment lost 5 bases, leaving 7 bases of the junction unmatched. This CDR3 has 16 residues. The CDR3 region has the DNA TGTGCCAGCAGCGCCCGACAGGGGGCGCGTAATTCACCCCTCCACTTT. Protein: CASSARQGARNSPLHF.

This clone was seen more than once but under ten times. The chain is built from TRBV19 and TRBJ2-3; possibly TRBD2 for D (7 bases). The CDR3 contains 15 residues. Germline lookup yields CDR1 LNHDA and CDR2 SQIVND (reference sequence). V lost 8 bases and J 1 base, leaving 16 bases between the germline ends. The CDR3 nucleotides read TGTGCCAGTTCCTACTCCGGGGGGCGCACAGATACGCAGTATTTT. This sequence encodes CASSYSGGRTDTQYF. Together with reference TRBV19 and TRBJ2-3, the CDR3 gives the full variable domain: DGGITQSPKYLFRKEGQNVTLSCEQNLNHDAMYWYRQDPGQGLRLIYYSQIVNDFQKGDIAEGYSVSREKKESFPLTVTSAQKNPTAFYLCASSYSGGRTDTQYFGPGTRLTVL.